These 7 T cell receptor beta chains share one sample of origin, sequenced in a study of blood T cell repertoires in COVID-19. Profiled with immunoSEQ multiplex PCR; TCRdb holds only in-frame clones, not every one. The sample includes almost 200,000 clones, 70% to 90% seen only once; the top ten take 0.85% to 0.95%. Sequencing input: peripheral blood. These receptors all stem from a man aged 55 to 70 with COVID-19, enrolled during active disease.

The chain combines TRBV15 with TRBJ1-2; 12 positions match TRBD1. The CDR3 loop spans 16 amino acids. Germline V gene lookup returns CDR1 LNHNV and CDR2 YYDKDF (reference sequence). V dropped 4 bases and J dropped 5; count of bases not matched to a gene: 8. The CDR3 loop is CATSKTRDRGLYGYTF. The CDR3 nucleotides are TGTGCCACCAGCAAAACCCGGGACAGGGGGCTTTATGGCTACACCTTC.

This clone was seen only a few times. This chain uses TRBV7-7 with TRBJ1-4; TRBD1 might be the D (5 bases). There are 15 residues in the CDR3. V dropped 1 base and J dropped 4 bases, with 10 bases sitting between them. Looked up from germline, CDR1 is SSHAT and CDR2 is FNYEAQ (reference sequence). CDR3 loop: CASSLGRQLNEKLFF. Here the CDR3 DNA reads TGTGCCAGCAGCTTAGGACGACAGCTTAATGAAAAACTGTTTTTT.

The CDR3 here is CASSLPRGYETQYF. CDR3 in DNA: TGTGCCAGCAGCTTGCCCAGGGGGTACGAGACCCAGTACTTC. This chain uses TRBV5-6 with TRBJ2-5; 7 bases match TRBD1. Germline V gene lookup returns CDR1 SGHDT and CDR2 YYEEEE. The CDR3 length is 14 residues. With V trimmed by 1 base and J by 5 bases, 5 bases remained unmatched.

The chain combines TRBV5-4 with TRBJ1-2; 11 bases line up with TRBD1. Trimming cost V 4 bases and J 8 bases; bases outside gene matches: 7. CDR1 and CDR2 from the germline V gene are SGHNT and YYREEE (reference sequence). CDR3 size: 14 residues. The CDR3 sequence is CASSVRDRGIGYTF. Written as DNA, the CDR3 is TGTGCCAGCAGCGTCCGGGACAGGGGGATCGGCTACACCTTC.

This sequence joins TRBV5-1 and TRBJ1-1; the D gene is possibly TRBD1 (6 bases). V lost 2 bases, J lost 1 base, and 12 bases lay in between. This CDR3 spans 15 amino acids. Germline values: CDR1 SGHRS, CDR2 YFSETQ. The CDR3 is CASSFAGTTNTEAFF. The CDR3 coding sequence is TGCGCCAGCAGCTTTGCAGGGACAACGAACACTGAAGCTTTCTTT.

This clone was picked up one time. The chain joins TRBV6-1 to TRBJ1-2; D gene unclear. Germline values: CDR1 MNHNS, CDR2 SASEGT. The CDR3 contains 12 residues. V dropped 1 base and J dropped 6 bases, with 6 bases sitting between them. In DNA, the CDR3 is TGTGCCAGCAGTGAAGTCCAGAATGGCTACACCTTC. As protein: CASSEVQNGYTF.

V usage is TRBV28 and J usage is TRBJ1-5; no definite D call. Trimming left V 11 bases short and J 6 bases short, with 11 bases between. Germline CDR1 is MDHEN and CDR2 is SYDVKM. The CDR3 length is 11 residues. The CDR3 loop reads CALGERQPQHF. DNA of the CDR3: TGTGCCCTCGGAGAACGTCAGCCCCAGCATTTT.